One and the same sample provided the 12 T cell receptor beta chains below, sequenced in a study of cytomegalovirus exposure and HLA in healthy donors (dated by TCRdb to about 2017). The library came from the immunoSEQ multiplex PCR assay. For the multiplex PCR, a mixture combining 60 forward primers for TCR Vbeta segments and 13 reverse primers for TCR Jbeta segments was used. Held by TCRdb, this immuneACCESS table contains in-frame sequences only and omits some clones. Under half of the omission traces to an unresolved V gene where checked; the cause of the rest is unknown. The sample data list fewer than 250,000 clones, and around 78% of these were observed just once. About 14% of the sample goes to the ten largest clones. Sequenced input: PBMCs. These TCRs come from a woman younger than 45 in good health and CMV-seropositive.

The chain joins TRBV7-6 to TRBJ2-5; 14 bases match TRBD2. The J call is doubtful: the DNA matches TRBJ2-7 better. The V gene's germline CDR1 is SGHVS and CDR2 FNYEAQ. The CDR3 loop spans 17 amino acids. CDR3 protein: CASSTRLAGGQLYEQYF. The CDR3 DNA follows: TGTGCCAGCAGCACCAGACTAGCGGGAGGGCAACTCTACGAGCAGTACTTC.

The chain has TRBV5-4 and TRBJ1-1; no firm D call. The V and J ends lost 1 base and 4 bases respectively, with 8 bases between them. This CDR3 has 13 residues. Germline CDR1 is SGHNT and CDR2 is YYREEE (reference sequence). The CDR3 sequence: CASSLSPGTEAFF. The CDR3 nucleotides read TGTGCCAGCAGCTTGTCACCGGGCACTGAAGCTTTCTTT.

The V gene is TRBV4-1, the J gene TRBJ1-1; D might be TRBD1 (6 bases). The V gene lost 2 bases and the J gene lost 0 bases, with 16 bases spanning the gap. The germline V gene encodes CDR1 MGHRA and CDR2 YSYEKL. CDR3 length equals 17 residues. The CDR3 loop reads CASSQSATGKMNTEAFF. The CDR3 DNA follows: TGCGCCAGCAGCCAATCGGCTACAGGGAAAATGAACACTGAAGCTTTCTTT.

The rearrangement joins TRBV5-5 to TRBJ2-7; D might be TRBD2 (5 bases). The ends were cut back, 0 bases at V and 2 bases at J, with 12 bases in the middle. CDR1 SGHKS and CDR2 YYEKEE come from the germline V gene (reference sequence). The CDR3 runs to 15 residues. CDR3 protein: CASSLGWTGTYEQYF. The CDR3 DNA is TGTGCCAGCAGCTTGGGTTGGACGGGAACCTACGAGCAGTACTTC.

The J gene is TRBJ2-1, the V gene TRBV6-1; the D gene is possibly TRBD1 (6 bases). The CDR3 loop spans 14 amino acids. V gave up 2 bases and J gave up 7 bases, with 12 bases separating them. From germline, CDR1 is MNHNS and CDR2 SASEGT. This CDR3 reads CASSEPFQGNEQFF. DNA of the CDR3: TGTGCCAGCAGTGAACCATTCCAGGGGAATGAGCAGTTCTTC.

V usage is TRBV7-2 and J usage is TRBJ2-6; D is uncertain. Germline loops: CDR1 SGHTA, CDR2 FQGNSA. Trimming took 8 bases from V and 4 from J, leaving 9 bases between them. The CDR3 contains 13 residues. CDR3 DNA: TGTGCCAGCCGCCAGAACGGGGCCAACGTCCTGACTTTC. Its protein is CASRQNGANVLTF.

This rearrangement joins TRBV27 to TRBJ2-7; perhaps TRBD1 as D (7 bases). The CDR3 has 14 amino acids. Germline lookup yields CDR1 MNHEY and CDR2 SMNVEV (reference sequence). Trimming took off 6 bases at V and 1 base at J, with 13 bases between the two ends. CDR3 protein: CASSVAGGSYEQYF. The CDR3 DNA reads as TGTGCCAGCAGCGTCGCAGGGGGGTCCTACGAGCAGTACTTC.

This chain joins TRBV29-1 and TRBJ1-2; TRBD1 is a possible D gene (5 bases). Germline CDR1 reads SQVTM; CDR2 reads ANQGSEA. The V end lost 0 bases, the J end lost 9 bases, and 29 bases lay between the germline ends. This CDR3 spans 18 amino acids. CDR3 DNA: TGCAGCGTTGAAGATCAATGGGACCCACAAGAAGGACTATCGAGCTACACCTTC. Its translation: CSVEDQWDPQEGLSSYTF.

V usage is TRBV28 and J usage is TRBJ1-5; D perhaps matches TRBD1 (6 bases). Trimming shortened V by 6 bases and J by 5 bases, and 14 bases separated the two germline ends. Germline V gene lookup returns CDR1 MDHEN and CDR2 SYDVKM. This CDR3 region has 14 residues. The CDR3 DNA reads as TGTGCCAGCAGCCCCGGGACACCCTATCAGCCCCAGCATTTT. Encoded protein: CASSPGTPYQPQHF.

The chain combines TRBV29-1 with TRBJ1-4; possibly TRBD1 for D (5 bases). Between the trimmed V and J ends, which lost 0 bases and 8 bases, there was a span of 13 bases. The CDR3 extends over 14 amino acids. Per the germline V gene, CDR1 is SQVTM and CDR2 is ANQGSEA. The DNA for the CDR3 is TGCAGCGTTGAAGATCGGGAGGGGAGAGAAAAACTGTTTTTT. Residues: CSVEDREGREKLFF.

The J gene is TRBJ2-2, the V gene TRBV4-3; D is possibly TRBD2 (5 bases). CDR3 length: 17 amino acids. Trimming cost V 0 bases and J 0 bases, with 11 bases left between them. Looked up from germline, CDR1 is LGHNA and CDR2 is YSLEER. This chain's CDR3 is CASSQDQTTSNTGELFF. CDR3 in DNA: TGCGCCAGCAGCCAAGACCAGACTACCTCGAACACCGGGGAGCTGTTTTTT.

This clone was found once. The rearrangement uses TRBV11-3 and TRBJ1-1; D might be TRBD1 (5 bases). CDR3 length equals 14 residues. Germline CDR1 reads SGHNT; CDR2 reads YENEEA. Trimming removed 1 base at V and 6 bases at J, with 12 bases between. CDR3 in amino acids: CASSLAATDPEAFF. The CDR3 nucleotides read TGTGCCAGCAGCTTAGCGGCGACAGATCCTGAAGCTTTCTTT.